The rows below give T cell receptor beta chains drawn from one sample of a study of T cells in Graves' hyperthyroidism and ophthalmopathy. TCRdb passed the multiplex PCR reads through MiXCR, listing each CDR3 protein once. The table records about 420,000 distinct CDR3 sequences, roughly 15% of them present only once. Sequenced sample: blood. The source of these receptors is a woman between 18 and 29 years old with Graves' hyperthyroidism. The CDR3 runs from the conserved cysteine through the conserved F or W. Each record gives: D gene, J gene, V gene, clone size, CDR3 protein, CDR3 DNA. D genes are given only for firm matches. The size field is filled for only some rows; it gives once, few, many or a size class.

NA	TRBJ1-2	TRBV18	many	CASSPKMENYGYTF	TGTGCCAGCTCACCAAAAATGGAGAACTATGGCTACACCTTC
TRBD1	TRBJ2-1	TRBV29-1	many	CSVEGQWQGNEQFF	TGCAGCGTTGAGGGACAGTGGCAGGGGAATGAGCAGTTCTTC
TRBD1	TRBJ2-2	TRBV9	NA	CASSARQGLTANTGELFF	TGTGCCAGCAGCGCTCGACAGGGGTTGACCGCGAACACCGGGGAGCTGTTTTTT
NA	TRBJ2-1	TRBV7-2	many	CASSLSGGDYNEQFF	TGTGCCAGCAGCTTATCTGGCGGCGACTACAATGAGCAGTTCTTC
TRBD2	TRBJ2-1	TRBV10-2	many	CASRHGTSGSTHEQFF	TGCGCCAGCAGACACGGGACTAGCGGGAGCACCCATGAGCAGTTCTTC
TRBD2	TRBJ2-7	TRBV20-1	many	CSARVRLAGNSYEQYF	TGCAGTGCTAGAGTAAGACTAGCGGGAAACTCCTACGAGCAGTACTTC
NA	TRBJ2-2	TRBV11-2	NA	CASSLEVGGELFF	TGTGCCAGCAGCTTAGAGGTTGGCGGGGAGCTGTTTTTT
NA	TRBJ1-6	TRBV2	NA	CASRQDSYNSPLHF	TGTGCCAGCAGACAGGACTCCTATAATTCACCCCTCCACTTT
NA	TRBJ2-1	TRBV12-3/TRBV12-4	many	CASSSRGPTQFF	TGTGCCAGCAGTTCCAGAGGACCAACGCAGTTCTTC
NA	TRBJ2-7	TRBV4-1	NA	CASSQDTSGSSYEQYF	TGCGCCAGCAGCCAAGATACTTCGGGGAGCTCCTACGAGCAGTACTTC
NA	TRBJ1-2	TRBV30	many	CAWSVSGLNYGYTF	TGTGCCTGGAGTGTCTCAGGACTTAACTATGGCTACACCTTC
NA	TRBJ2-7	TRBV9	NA	CASSPRGAGASYEQYF	TGTGCCAGCAGCCCCCGGGGCGCGGGTGCCTCCTACGAGCAGTACTTC
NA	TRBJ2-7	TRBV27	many	CASSIREPYEQYF	TGTGCCAGCAGTATCAGGGAACCCTACGAGCAGTACTTC
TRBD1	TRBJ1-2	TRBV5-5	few	CASSSGQTNYGYTF	TGTGCCAGCAGCTCGGGACAGACTAACTATGGCTACACCTTC
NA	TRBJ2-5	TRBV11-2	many	CASSAGRGPQQETQYF	TGTGCCAGCAGCGCCGGGAGGGGGCCGCAGCAAGAGACCCAGTACTTC
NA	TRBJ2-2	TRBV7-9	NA	CASSLFGNTGELFF	TGTGCCAGCAGCTTATTCGGGAACACCGGGGAGCTGTTTTTT
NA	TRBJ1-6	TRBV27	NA	CASSPFGGSDNSPLHF	TGTGCCAGCAGTCCATTCGGCGGGAGTGATAATTCACCCCTCCACTTT
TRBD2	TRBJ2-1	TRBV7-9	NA	CASSLGGLAGTYNEQFF	TGTGCCAGCAGCTTAGGAGGGCTAGCGGGAACCTACAATGAGCAGTTCTTC
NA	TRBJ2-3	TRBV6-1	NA	CASSGSELGDRWADTQYF	TGTGCCAGCAGTGGGTCTGAGTTGGGAGACAGGTGGGCAGATACGCAGTATTTT
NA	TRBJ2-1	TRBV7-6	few	CASSWGGTEDYNEQFF	TGTGCCAGCAGCTGGGGCGGGACAGAAGATTACAATGAGCAGTTCTTC
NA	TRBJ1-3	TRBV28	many	CASSLKGGNTIYF	TGTGCCAGCAGTTTAAAAGGGGGAAACACCATATATTTT
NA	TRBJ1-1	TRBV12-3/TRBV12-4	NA	CASSTASGLGKAFF	TGTGCCAGCAGTACGGCTTCTGGGCTGGGTAAAGCTTTCTTT
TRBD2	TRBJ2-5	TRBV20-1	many	CSAREREDQETQYF	TGCAGTGCTAGGGAGCGGGAGGATCAAGAGACCCAGTACTTC
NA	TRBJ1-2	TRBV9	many	CASSRDTEVYGYTF	TGTGCCAGCAGCCGGGACACGGAAGTATATGGCTACACCTTC
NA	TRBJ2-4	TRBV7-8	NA	CASSLREGGELSIQYF	TGTGCCAGCAGCTTAAGAGAAGGGGGGGAGCTTAGCATTCAGTACTTC
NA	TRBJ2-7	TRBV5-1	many	CASSLTGSYEQYF	TGTGCCAGCAGTTTAACAGGTTCCTACGAGCAGTACTTC
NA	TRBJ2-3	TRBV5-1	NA	CATNFGLTTDTQYF	TGCGCCACTAACTTCGGACTAACCACAGATACGCAGTATTTT
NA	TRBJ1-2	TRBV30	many	CAWSARQALYGYTF	TGTGCCTGGAGTGCCCGACAGGCGCTTTATGGCTACACCTTC
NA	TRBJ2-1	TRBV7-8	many	CASSKGGNSYNEQFF	TGTGCCAGCAGCAAAGGGGGGAACTCCTACAATGAGCAGTTCTTC
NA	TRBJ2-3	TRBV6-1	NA	CASSRPPGGWDTQYF	TGTGCCAGCAGTCGCCCCCCTGGAGGGTGGGATACGCAGTATTTT
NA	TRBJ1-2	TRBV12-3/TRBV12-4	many	CASSLGRAYGYTF	TGTGCCAGCAGTTTGGGCAGGGCCTATGGCTACACCTTC
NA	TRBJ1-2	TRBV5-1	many	CASSLGRFYGYTF	TGCGCCAGCAGCTTGGGCAGGTTCTATGGCTACACCTTC
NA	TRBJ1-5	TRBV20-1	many	CSASSAGDYSNQPQHF	TGCAGTGCTAGTAGTGCTGGGGATTATAGCAATCAGCCCCAGCATTTT
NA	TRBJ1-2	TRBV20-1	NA	CSASAGPVYTF	TGCAGTGCTAGCGCCGGTCCTGTCTACACCTTC
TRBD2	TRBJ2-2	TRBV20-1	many	CSARLAGNTGELFF	TGCAGTGCTAGACTAGCGGGGAACACCGGGGAGCTGTTTTTT
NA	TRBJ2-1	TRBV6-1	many	CASSGTLSGPSYNEQFF	TGTGCCAGCAGTGGGACTTTGAGCGGACCCTCCTACAATGAGCAGTTCTTC
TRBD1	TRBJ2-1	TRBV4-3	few	CASSQDPTGNNEQFF	TGCGCCAGCAGCCAAGATCCGACAGGGAACAATGAGCAGTTCTTC
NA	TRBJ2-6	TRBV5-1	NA	CASSADRDYSGANVLTF	TGCGCCAGCAGCGCGGACAGGGACTACTCTGGGGCCAACGTCCTGACTTTC
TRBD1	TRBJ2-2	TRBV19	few	CASRKTGANTGELFF	TGTGCCAGTAGGAAGACAGGGGCTAACACCGGGGAGCTGTTTTTT
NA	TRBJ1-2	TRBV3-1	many	CASSQDPEGNYGYTF	TGTGCCAGCAGCCAAGATCCCGAGGGCAACTATGGCTACACCTTC
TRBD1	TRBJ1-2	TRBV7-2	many	CASSFRQGVGYTF	TGTGCCAGCAGCTTTAGACAGGGAGTTGGCTACACCTTC
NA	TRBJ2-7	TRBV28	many	CASTEAPSGTYEQYF	TGTGCCAGCACCGAAGCCCCCAGTGGGACCTACGAGCAGTACTTC
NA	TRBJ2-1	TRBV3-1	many	CASSQQTVGIDEQFF	TGTGCCAGCAGCCAACAGACAGTCGGGATCGATGAGCAGTTCTTC
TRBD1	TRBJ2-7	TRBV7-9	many	CASSRTRDRDGSGLYEQYF	TGTGCCAGCAGCAGGACCCGGGACAGGGATGGGAGCGGACTCTACGAGCAGTACTTC
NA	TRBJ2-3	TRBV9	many	CASSPPGSGSTDTQYF	TGTGCCAGCAGCCCCCCAGGTAGCGGTAGCACAGATACGCAGTATTTT
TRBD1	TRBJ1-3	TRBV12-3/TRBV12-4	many	CASSVRTGRRDTIYF	TGTGCCAGCAGTGTCAGGACAGGACGCCGGGACACCATATATTTT
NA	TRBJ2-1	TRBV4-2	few	CASSQDLEPRGGDEQFF	TGTGCCAGCAGCCAAGATCTGGAGCCTAGGGGTGGGGATGAGCAGTTCTTC
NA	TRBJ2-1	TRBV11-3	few	CASTYPEASHFSPSSSYNEQFF	TGTGCCAGCACCTACCCCGAGGCTAGCCATTTTTCCCCATCCAGCTCCTACAATGAGCAGTTCTTC
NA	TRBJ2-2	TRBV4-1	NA	CASSQGKNTGELFF	TGCGCCAGCAGCCAAGGCAAGAACACCGGGGAGCTGTTTTTT
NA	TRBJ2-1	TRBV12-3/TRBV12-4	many	CASSLNRGYNEQFF	TGTGCCAGCAGTTTAAATCGGGGCTACAATGAGCAGTTCTTC
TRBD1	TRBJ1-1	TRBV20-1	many	CSAPRQGLTEAFF	TGCAGTGCACCTCGACAGGGCCTCACTGAAGCTTTCTTT
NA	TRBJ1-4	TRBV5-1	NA	CASSPDGKLTEKLFF	TGCGCCAGCAGCCCGGACGGGAAACTGACCGAAAAACTGTTTTTT